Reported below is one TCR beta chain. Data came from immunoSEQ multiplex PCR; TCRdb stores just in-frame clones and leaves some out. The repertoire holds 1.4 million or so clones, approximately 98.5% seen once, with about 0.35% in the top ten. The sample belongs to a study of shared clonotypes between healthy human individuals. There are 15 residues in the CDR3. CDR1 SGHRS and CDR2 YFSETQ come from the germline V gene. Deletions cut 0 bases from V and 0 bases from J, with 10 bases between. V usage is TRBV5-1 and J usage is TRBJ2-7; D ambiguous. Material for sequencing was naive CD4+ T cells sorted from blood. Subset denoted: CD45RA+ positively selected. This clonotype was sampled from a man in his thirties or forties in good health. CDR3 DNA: TGCGCCAGCAGCTTGGGGGCCATGAGCTCCTACGAGCAGTACTTC. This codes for CASSLGAMSSYEQYF.